One and the same sample provided the 9 T cell receptor beta chains below, sequenced in a study of technical replicates of blood from a handful of donors. Data came from immunoSEQ multiplex PCR; TCRdb stores just in-frame clones and leaves some out. The profile shows about 82,000 clones, roughly 95% of them singletons. The specimen sequenced was T cells isolated from PBMCs. The receptors were gathered from a human donor in good health.

The rearrangement joins TRBV9 to TRBJ2-3; 9 bases fit TRBD2. Trimming took 0 bases from V and 3 from J; bases not matched to a gene: 5. Germline CDR1 and CDR2: SGDLS and YYNGEE. CDR3 length: 16 residues. The CDR3, as DNA: TGTGCCAGCAGCGTAGTAGCGGGAGACTGGACAGATACGCAGTATTTT. Translation: CASSVVAGDWTDTQYF.

The chain has TRBV7-6 and TRBJ1-1; 10 positions agree with TRBD1. The germline gives CDR1 SGHVS, CDR2 FNYEAQ. Trimming cost V 0 bases and J 0 bases; bases outside gene matches: 10. This CDR3 comprises 19 residues. DNA for the CDR3: TGTGCCAGCAGCTTAGCGGGAGTAACGGGACAGGGGATGAACACTGAAGCTTTCTTT. Encoded protein: CASSLAGVTGQGMNTEAFF.

The genes are TRBV7-2 and TRBJ1-5, with 9 nucleotides matching TRBD1. Per germline, CDR1 SGHTA and CDR2 FQGNSA. Trimming cost V 3 bases and J 4 bases; bases outside gene matches: 4. The CDR3 runs 15 residues. DNA for the CDR3: TGTGCCAGCAGCTTTCGGACAGGGGAGAATCAGCCCCAGCATTTT. Translating it yields CASSFRTGENQPQHF.

Only one count was recorded for this clone. This chain uses TRBV5-5 with TRBJ2-2, with unresolved D. CDR1 SGHKS and CDR2 YYEKEE come from the germline V gene (reference sequence). V was trimmed by 1 base and J by 0 bases, leaving 4 bases between them. CDR3 length: 14 residues. CDR3 nucleotides: TGTGCCAGCAGCTTGCGGGCGAACACCGGGGAGCTGTTTTTT. This sequence encodes CASSLRANTGELFF.

This chain uses TRBV6-1 with TRBJ2-7; 7 bases agree with TRBD1. The CDR3 extends over 13 amino acids. V was pared by 11 bases and J by 1 base, with 8 bases of the junction left unmatched. The germline CDR1 and CDR2 sequences are MNHNS and SASEGT. This chain's CDR3 is CAGHRQGSYEQYF. In DNA, the CDR3 is TGTGCCGGACATAGACAGGGATCCTACGAGCAGTACTTC.

The V gene is TRBV12-5, the J gene TRBJ1-2, with 8 bases that match TRBD1. V lost 5 bases and J lost 2; bases outside the gene matches: 1. This CDR3 region has 13 residues. Germline-derived CDR1 and CDR2 are LGHNT and FRNRAP. This chain's CDR3 is CASGRQGNYGYTF. The CDR3 nucleotides read TGTGCTAGTGGTAGACAGGGGAACTATGGCTACACCTTC.

The rearrangement links TRBV6-5 to TRBJ2-5; TRBD1 is a possible D gene (6 bases). The CDR3 loop spans 13 amino acids. V lost 4 bases and J 4 bases, leaving 10 bases between the germline ends. Germline V gives CDR1 MNHEY, CDR2 SVGAGI. The CDR3: CASSSTGPETQYF. CDR3 DNA: TGTGCCAGCAGTTCAACAGGGCCAGAGACCCAGTACTTC.

The CDR3: CASSDSSGEYNEQFF. The CDR3 DNA reads TGTGCCAGCAGCGACTCTAGCGGGGAATACAATGAGCAGTTCTTC. The chain is built from TRBV9 and TRBJ2-1; 9 nucleotides agree with TRBD2. CDR3 size: 15 residues. After removal of 3 bases from V and 4 bases from J, the junction contained 5 bases not matched to a gene. Germline V lookup: CDR1 SGDLS, CDR2 YYNGEE.

V gene TRBV30 combines with J gene TRBJ1-4, with unresolved D. V lost 1 base and J lost 6, with 12 bases in between. Germline V gene sequence: CDR1 GTSNPN, CDR2 SVGIG (reference sequence). The CDR3 totals 14 residues. The CDR3 bases are TGTGCCTGGAGTGCGGCGGTTCCTCATGAAAAACTGTTTTTT. This gives the protein CAWSAAVPHEKLFF.